The source of this TCR beta chain is a study of shared clonotypes between healthy human individuals. The study, taken as a whole, reports: Sharing of clonotypes among donors was expected to vary with sequencing depth.

Unsorted PBMC DNA underwent sequencing on ten immunoSEQ deep assay plates. Original data processing: ImmunoSEQ sequences covered only the junction and lacked quality scores; filtering therefore differed. Produced via immunoSEQ multiplex PCR; TCRdb's table is partial and in-frame only. That table furnishes V, J and clone size, whereas the DNA furnished D and trimming. Found here are about 490,000 clones, roughly 80% of them singletons; the top ten hold 12%. Germline V gene lookup returns CDR1 LNHDA and CDR2 SQIVND (reference sequence). The V end lost 0 bases, the J end lost 1 base, and 3 bases lay between the germline ends. The CDR3 loop spans 13 amino acids. Free of recent acute infections or vaccinations, the donors were healthy HIV-negative adults. In this sample, this clone turned up once. Antigen specificity is unknown.

This sequence was found in a woman aged 35 to 49 in good health. Some clones in this sample may be carry-over from other donors' samples. The specimen was PBMCs. The chain has TRBV19 and TRBJ1-1, with D unresolved. The CDR3 DNA reads TGTGCCAGTAGTATAGAGTGGAACACTGAAGCTTTCTTT. Protein: CASSIEWNTEAFF.